The rows below give T cell receptor beta chains drawn from one sample of a study of beta chain features in type 1 diabetes. Clones were sequenced by immunoSEQ multiplex PCR, and TCRdb holds only the in-frame ones, with some missing. The data show over 650,000 clones, 11% to 15% seen once. Sequencing was performed on naive CD4+ T cells from blood. The receptors shown here come from a man younger than 35 with type 1 diabetes. Both conserved end residues are part of each CDR3. D genes are given only for firm matches. Rows may omit the clone size; those that give it use once, few, many or a size class.

TRBJ2-3 TRBD2 TRBV30 few TGTGCCTGGTCGGGACTAGCGGCAGATACGCAGTATTTT CAWSGLAADTQYF
TRBJ2-1 - TRBV6-6 - TGTGCCAGCAGCCCGGGGCCCTACAATGAGCAGTTCTTC CASSPGPYNEQFF
TRBJ2-1 TRBD2 TRBV7-2 few TGTGCCAGCAGACTAGCGGGGCCCTACAATGAGCAGTTCTTC CASRLAGPYNEQFF
TRBJ2-2 TRBD1 TRBV5-1 few TGCGCCAGCAGCTTACAGGGGGCTGACACCGGGGAGCTGTTTTTT CASSLQGADTGELFF
TRBJ2-7 TRBD2 TRBV6-6 few TGTGCCAGCAGCCAGAGTGGGACTAGCGGTTCCTACGAGCAGTACTTC CASSQSGTSGSYEQYF
TRBJ1-1 - TRBV7-9 few TGTGCCAGCAGCTTAGCCGGGACTGAAGCTTTCTTT CASSLAGTEAFF
TRBJ2-7 - TRBV15 - TGTGCCACCGGAAAAGGGACTTCCGAGCAGTACTTC CATGKGTSEQYF
TRBJ2-7 TRBD1 TRBV9 - TGTGCCAGCAGCCCTCAGCCCGGGACAGGGAGGGACGAGCAGTACTTC CASSPQPGTGRDEQYF
TRBJ1-1 - TRBV15 - TGTGCCACCAGCAGACTATCTACGACATTCATGAACACTGAAGCTTTCTTT CATSRLSTTFMNTEAFF
TRBJ2-3 - TRBV19 - TGTGCCAGTAGTATTTACGGGAGCACAGATACGCAGTATTTT CASSIYGSTDTQYF
TRBJ2-5 TRBD2 TRBV5-1 - TGCGCCAGCAGCCCGGTGACTAGCGGCCAAGAGACCCAGTACTTC CASSPVTSGQETQYF
TRBJ2-2 - TRBV4-2 - TGTGCCAGCAGCCATCCGGGAGTGGGCGGGGAGCTGTTTTTT CASSHPGVGGELFF
TRBJ1-1 - TRBV30 few TGTGCCTGGAGTGTACGTCGAACAGTCGCTGAAGCTTTCTTT CAWSVRRTVAEAFF
TRBJ2-1 - TRBV28 - TGTGCCTCCTCAGACAATGAGCAGTTCTTC CASSDNEQFF
TRBJ1-1 - TRBV18 - TGTGCCAGCTCCGCGGAGGGGAAGGCTTTCTTT CASSAEGKAFF
TRBJ2-5 - TRBV20-1 few TGCAGTGCGTCCCGGGGGACCCAGTACTTC CSASRGTQYF
TRBJ2-7 TRBD2 TRBV9 few TGTGCCAGCAGCGTTTCGGGACTAGCGACATCCTACGAGCAGTACTTC CASSVSGLATSYEQYF
TRBJ2-2 - TRBV7-7 once TGTGCTAGCAGCTTATACAGCCTTAACCCCACCGGGGAGCTGTTTTTT CASSLYSLNPTGELFF
TRBJ1-4 TRBD1 TRBV28 few TGTGCCAGCAAGGGTGGACAGGGAGTAGACAAACTGTTTTTT CASKGGQGVDKLFF
TRBJ1-2 - TRBV5-4 few TGTGCCAGCAGCTTGGAGGTCCGGAACTATGGCTACACCTTC CASSLEVRNYGYTF
TRBJ2-2 - TRBV30 - TGTGCCTGGGGACTCCACACCGGGGAGCTGTTTTTT CAWGLHTGELFF
TRBJ1-1 - TRBV5-1 few TGCGCCAGCAGCTTGGATGGTAACATGAACACTGAAGCTTTCTTT CASSLDGNMNTEAFF
TRBJ1-1 TRBD1 TRBV10-3 - TGTGCCATTCGAACAGGGGTTGGCACTGAAGCTTTCTTT CAIRTGVGTEAFF
TRBJ2-7 - TRBV6-5 few TGTGCCAGCAGTTACTCCCGGGATTCCTACGAGCAGTACTTC CASSYSRDSYEQYF
TRBJ2-5 TRBD2 TRBV27 - TGTGCCAGCAGTTTAAGTCGCGGGGGGACCCAGTACTTC CASSLSRGGTQYF
TRBJ2-7 TRBD1 TRBV7-3 few TGTGCCAGCAGCCCTATGGACAGGGGAATAGGGGAGCAGTACTTC CASSPMDRGIGEQYF
TRBJ2-1 TRBD1 TRBV2 few TGTGCCAGCAGGGACAGGGGCTCCTACAATGAGCAGTTCTTC CASRDRGSYNEQFF
TRBJ2-7 TRBD2 TRBV2 - TGTGCCAGCAGTGTCATCCTAGCGGGAGAAAGCCACGAGCAGTACTTC CASSVILAGESHEQYF
TRBJ2-5 - TRBV21-1 - TGTGCCAGCAGCAAGGCTAGCGGGAGTTGTGGAGAGACCCAGTACTTC CASSKASGSCGETQYF
TRBJ2-7 - TRBV6-5 few TGTGCCAGCAGTTACTCGAGAGGGTCCTACGAGCAGTACTTC CASSYSRGSYEQYF
TRBJ2-5 - TRBV7-3 - TGTGCCAGCAGCTTAAAAGGTCCCCAAGAGACCCAGTACTTC CASSLKGPQETQYF
TRBJ2-5 TRBD1 TRBV6-5 - TGTGCCAGCAGATTGGGGGGACAGGACCAAGAGACCCAGTACTTC CASRLGGQDQETQYF
TRBJ2-1 - TRBV11-2 few TGTGCCAGCAGCTTAGATTTGGTAGGCGGGCAGTTCTTC CASSLDLVGGQFF
TRBJ2-5 TRBD1 TRBV2 - TGTGCCAGCTTAAGTCAGGGGGTTCCGGAGACCCAGTACTTC CASLSQGVPETQYF
TRBJ2-2 - TRBV29-1 - TGCAGCGTTGATGGGAACACCGGGGAGCTGTTTTTT CSVDGNTGELFF
TRBJ1-4 TRBD1 TRBV7-9 few TGTGCCAGCAGCGCAGGACAGGGAGTAAAGGAAAAACTGTTTTTT CASSAGQGVKEKLFF
TRBJ1-2 - TRBV7-9 - TGTGCCAGCAGCTTCGGGGGGTCCAACTATGGCTACACCTTC CASSFGGSNYGYTF
TRBJ2-7 - TRBV27 few TGTGCCAGCAGTTTCGGTGCGGCGACCTACGAGCAGTACTTC CASSFGAATYEQYF
TRBJ1-1 - TRBV6-6 - TGTGCCAGCAGCCTTAGTGTTACAGAGAACACTGAAGCTTTCTTT CASSLSVTENTEAFF
TRBJ1-2 TRBD1 TRBV7-3 - TGTGCCAGCAGCTCTGGACAGGGAGCTAACTATGGCTACACCTTC CASSSGQGANYGYTF
TRBJ1-6 TRBD1 TRBV25-1 - TGTGCCAGCAGTGATCCCGGGACAGGGGATTCACCCCTCCACTTT CASSDPGTGDSPLHF
TRBJ1-2 - TRBV7-2 - TGTGCCAGCAGCTCCAGATCCTTTGGCTATGGCTACACCTTC CASSSRSFGYGYTF
TRBJ2-1 - TRBV5-1 few TGCGCCAGCAGCTTGGAAGGGGGTACCTACAATGAGCAGTTCTTC CASSLEGGTYNEQFF
TRBJ2-1 TRBD2 TRBV30 - TGTGCCTGGAGCCCGTTAGCGGGGGTAAGACTTCATGAGCAGTTCTTC CAWSPLAGVRLHEQFF
TRBJ2-3 - TRBV2 few TGTGCCAGCAGTTTAGCCGGTACTAGCACAGATACGCAGTATTTT CASSLAGTSTDTQYF
TRBJ2-6 - TRBV6-5 - TGTGCCAGCAGTTACTTAGCCGGGGCCAACGTCCTGACTTTC CASSYLAGANVLTF
TRBJ1-4 - TRBV4-1 few TGCGCCAGCAGCCAATCAATCCCCCTCGGAAAACTGTTTTTT CASSQSIPLGKLFF
TRBJ2-2 - TRBV6-1 few TGTGCCAGCAGAGCCGGGACGGCGAACACCGGGGAGCTGTTTTTT CASRAGTANTGELFF
TRBJ2-5 - TRBV7-9 - TGTGCCAGCAGCTTAGGACTGGGGGCGGAGACCCAGTACTTC CASSLGLGAETQYF
TRBJ1-3 - TRBV9 few TGTGCCAGCAGCGTAGATCGAGGGAGAAACACCATATATTTT CASSVDRGRNTIYF
TRBJ2-7 - TRBV5-1 - TGCGCCAGCAGCCCCGGCGAAGTTTCCTACGAGCAGTACTTC CASSPGEVSYEQYF
TRBJ1-2 - TRBV28 - TGTGCCAGCAGAGTACAGTATTTCAACTATGGCTACACCTTC CASRVQYFNYGYTF
TRBJ2-1 - TRBV7-2 few TGTGCCAGCAGCAGGGGGGGCTCCTACAATGAGCAGTTCTTC CASSRGGSYNEQFF
TRBJ2-5 - TRBV29-1 - TGCAGCGTTGGGCATACGAAAGAGACCCAGTACTTC CSVGHTKETQYF
TRBJ1-2 TRBD1 TRBV25-1 - TGTGCCAGCAGTACCCGGACAGGGGGCCTGGATGGCTACACCTTC CASSTRTGGLDGYTF
TRBJ1-1 - TRBV4-3 few TGCGCCAGCAGCCAAGATACAGGCCCTGAGACTGAAGCTTTCTTT CASSQDTGPETEAFF
TRBJ2-1 TRBD1 TRBV30 few TGTGCCGGGAGGACAGGGCCGCACCGAGACTCCCCCTACAATGAGCAGTTCTTC CAGRTGPHRDSPYNEQFF
TRBJ1-1 TRBD1 TRBV7-2 few TGTGCCAGCAGCCTAAGACAGGGGGCCGGAACTGAAGCTTTCTTT CASSLRQGAGTEAFF